These 7 T cell receptor beta chains came from one sample sequenced in a study of T cells after yellow fever vaccination. In TCRdb, the 5' RACE reads were re-called with MiXCR into one record per CDR3 protein. The table includes about 120,000 distinct CDR3 sequences, about 8.8% detected once. The sample here was CD8+ T cells sorted from PBMCs, taken on the day of the yellow fever booster vaccination. These receptors came from a man between 18 and 29 years old who received the YFV17D yellow fever vaccine.

A few counts support this clonotype. The chain is built from TRBV4-2 and TRBJ2-2; tentatively, D is TRBD2 (5 bases). V lost 2 bases, J lost 6 bases, and 10 bases lay in between. This CDR3 contains 14 residues. CDR1 and CDR2 from the germline V gene are LGHNA and YNFKEQ. Written as DNA, the CDR3 is TGTGCCAGCAGCCAATTAGTGGAGGCCGGGGAGCTGTTTTTT. This gives the protein CASSQLVEAGELFF.

The V and J genes are TRBV10-3 and TRBJ2-7, with 7 positions matching TRBD2. The CDR3 contains 14 residues. Germline CDR1 is ENHRY and CDR2 is SYGVKD. V lost 10 bases and J lost 6; bases outside the gene matches: 15. The CDR3, as DNA: TGTGCCACCCTGGGAGGGACGAGCTCCCGCGAGCAGTACTTC. It yields the protein CATLGGTSSREQYF.

In its sample, this clonotype was seen many times. The chain links TRBV11-2 to TRBJ2-5; the D gene is possibly TRBD2 (5 bases). The CDR3 totals 11 residues. Trimming shortened V by 4 bases and J by 5 bases, and 5 bases separated the two germline ends. CDR1 is SGHAT and CDR2 is FQNNGV in the germline V gene. CDR3 in DNA: TGTGCCAGCAGCTCGGGGGAGACCCAGTACTTC. This gives the protein CASSSGETQYF. Full variable domain (rest looked up from reference TRBV11-2 and TRBJ2-5): EAGVAQSPRYKIIEKRQSVAFWCNPISGHATLYWYQQILGQGPKLLIQFQNNGVVDDSQLPKDRFSAERLKGVDSTLKIQPAKLEDSAVYLCASSSGETQYFGPGTRLLVL.

In its sample, this clonotype was seen a few times. The chain links TRBV5-1 to TRBJ2-7, with D maybe TRBD2 (6 bases). The V and J ends lost 0 bases and 0 bases respectively, with 10 bases between them. The CDR3 consists of 15 residues. Germline lookup yields CDR1 SGHRS and CDR2 YFSETQ. CDR3 protein: CASSLVWGDSYEQYF. DNA of the CDR3: TGCGCCAGCAGCTTGGTCTGGGGGGACTCCTACGAGCAGTACTTC.

In its sample, this clonotype was seen a few times. This chain joins TRBV4-1 and TRBJ2-1; D might be TRBD1 (5 bases). The CDR3 has 17 amino acids. V lost 0 bases, J lost 9 bases, and 21 bases lay in between. Germline CDR1 is MGHRA and CDR2 is YSYEKL. DNA for the CDR3: TGCGCCAGCAGCCAAGAATTTGTGGCAGGGTCGGTTGGTGAGCAGTTCTTC. Its protein product is CASSQEFVAGSVGEQFF.

The J gene is TRBJ2-3, the V gene TRBV7-6; D is unclear. The CDR3 extends over 16 amino acids. Trimming took off 0 bases at V and 0 bases at J, with 10 bases between the two ends. Germline CDR1 reads SGHVS; CDR2 reads FNYEAQ. CDR3 residues: CASSLARAASTDTQYF. In nucleotides, the CDR3 is TGTGCCAGCAGCTTAGCGCGTGCAGCTAGCACAGATACGCAGTATTTT.

This clonotype has just a few counts. V gene TRBV5-1 combines with J gene TRBJ1-6, with D unclear. Trimming pared 2 bases from V and 11 bases from J, leaving 11 bases between. This CDR3 has 13 residues. Per germline, CDR1 SGHRS and CDR2 YFSETQ. Here the CDR3 DNA reads TGCGCCAGCAGCTTTGAGGTATCGCCACCCCTCCACTTT. Amino acid sequence: CASSFEVSPPLHF.